This paragraph covers one TCR beta chain sequence. This CDR3 contains 15 residues. The germline V gene has CDR1 KGHSH and CDR2 LQKENI. V lost 11 bases to trimming and J lost 2 bases; unmatched junction nucleotides: 8. The sample is drawn from a study of control samples from healthy donors and cancer patients. Profiled with immunoSEQ multiplex PCR; TCRdb holds only in-frame clones, not every one. Here the sample spans approximately 40,000 clones, around four fifths being singletons. Sequenced: PBMCs. This rearrangement joins TRBV18 to TRBJ2-3, with 12 bases fitting TRBD2. The receptor was isolated from a woman aged 55-69 years with lung cancer. The CDR3 spells CASGLAGTFTDTQYF. Here the CDR3 DNA reads TGTGCCTCCGGACTAGCGGGAACTTTCACAGATACGCAGTATTTT.